This TCR beta chain was identified in a study of blood T cell repertoires in COVID-19. Study summary: Samples of COVID-19 (acute and convalescent) were obtained from the United States, Italy and Spain. Nucleic acid was either cDNA or gDNA, and it came from T cells, B-cell-depleted T cells, or PBMCs.

One Seattle source followed patients from active infection through their disease course. Original handling: Estimation of nucleated cell counts relied on the amplification of reference gene primers. This table comes from immunoSEQ multiplex PCR, and its TCRdb copy is limited to in-frame clones, with some not included. From that table come the V and J calls and clone size; the DNA was used to work out D and trimming. The sample has 300,000 to 350,000 clones; approximately 90% are singletons. This CDR3 contains 15 residues. Germline V CDR1 and CDR2: SGHDN, FVKESK. The germline V and J ends were trimmed by 1 base and 4 bases, with 11 bases remaining between them.

The gene calls are TRBV14 and TRBJ1-3; possible D gene TRBD1, 6 bases. The specimen was peripheral blood. The TCR was taken from a woman younger than 45 with COVID-19, enrolled during active disease. The CDR3 DNA is TGTGCCAGCAGCCAAGGCAGGGGCTCCGGAAACACCATATATTTT. Translated: CASSQGRGSGNTIYF.